This TCR beta chain was identified during a study of blood T cells in healthy people across ages. The study's findings and limits: Because sorting was not performed, PBMCs prevented conclusive naive versus antigen-experienced comparison. Donor CMV infection status was unknown, possibly confounding age-related changes in expanded clonotypes. Among T cells, TCR beta diversity per million cells dropped roughly linearly as age rose.

To note about this clonotype: Antigen: not known.

Trimming left V 0 bases short and J 2 bases short, with 8 bases between. This CDR3 is 14 amino acids long. The V gene's germline CDR1 is WNHNN and CDR2 SYGVQD (reference sequence). Combining a sample-barcoded 5' primer with a J-beta primer mix, a second PCR ran for 7 to 11 cycles. TCRdb used MiXCR to reprocess the 5' RACE reads, holding one entry per CDR3 protein. Here the sample spans about 1.8 million distinct CDR3 sequences, approximately 50% being singletons. Every participating donor contributed around 9.5 milliliters of peripheral blood through a draw. This receptor was obtained from a woman aged 40 to 50 in good health. Material for sequencing was blood. The V and J genes are TRBV10-1 and TRBJ2-7, with D possibly being TRBD1 (6 bases). The CDR3 DNA is TGCGCCAGCAGTGAGTCGGCAGGGGCCTACGAGCAGTACTTC. It translates to CASSESAGAYEQYF.